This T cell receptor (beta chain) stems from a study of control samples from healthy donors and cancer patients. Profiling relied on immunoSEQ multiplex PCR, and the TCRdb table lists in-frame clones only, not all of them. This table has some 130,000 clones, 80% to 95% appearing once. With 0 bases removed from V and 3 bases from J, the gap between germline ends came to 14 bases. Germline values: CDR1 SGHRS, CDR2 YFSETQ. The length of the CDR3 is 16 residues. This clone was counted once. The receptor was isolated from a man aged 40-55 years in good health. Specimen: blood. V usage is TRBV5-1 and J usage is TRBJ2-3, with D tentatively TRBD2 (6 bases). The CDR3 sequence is CASSLAAGFGTDTQYF. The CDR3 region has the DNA TGCGCCAGCAGCTTGGCGGCGGGGTTTGGGACAGATACGCAGTATTTT.